A selection of T cell receptor beta chains follows, all from one sample in a study of T cells after yellow fever vaccination. MiXCR was run by TCRdb on the 5' RACE reads, yielding one entry per CDR3 protein. The sample includes roughly 160,000 distinct CDR3 sequences, around 9% of them seen just once. This specimen was CD8+ T cells sorted from PBMCs, taken 45 days after the yellow fever booster vaccination. Source of these receptors: a man aged 18 to 30 who received the YFV17D yellow fever vaccine. Both conserved end residues are part of each CDR3. D genes are given only for firm matches. Rows give clone size only sometimes, using once, few, many, or a class for an expanded clone.

v_gene	d_gene	j_gene	abundance	CDR3aa	CDR3nt
TRBV7-9	.	TRBJ2-6	few	CASSPGYRSPPGANVLTF	TGTGCCAGCAGCCCAGGGTATAGGTCCCCCCCCGGGGCCAACGTCCTGACTTTC
TRBV11-2	.	TRBJ2-5	.	CASSTSGTQYF	TGTGCCAGCAGCACTTCCGGGACCCAGTACTTC
TRBV7-9	.	TRBJ1-4	few	CASSQGNEKLFF	TGTGCCAGCAGCCAGGGCAATGAAAAACTGTTTTTT
TRBV15	.	TRBJ2-7	few	CATSTDRGAYEQYF	TGTGCCACCAGCACCGACAGAGGGGCCTACGAGCAGTACTTC
TRBV5-1	.	TRBJ2-1	few	CASSLNGGQYNEQFF	TGCGCCAGCAGCCTGAACGGAGGACAGTACAATGAGCAGTTCTTC
TRBV4-3	.	TRBJ1-6	.	CASSQGMENSPLHF	TGCGCCAGCAGCCAAGGAATGGAGAATTCACCCCTCCACTTT
TRBV4-1	.	TRBJ1-2	.	CASSPREGPGYTF	TGCGCCAGCAGCCCGAGGGAGGGGCCTGGCTACACCTTC
TRBV5-5	TRBD2	TRBJ2-1	many	CASSLSGDAPNYNEQFF	TGTGCCAGCAGCTTGAGCGGGGATGCCCCAAACTACAATGAGCAGTTCTTC
TRBV25-1	TRBD1	TRBJ1-1	few	CASRPRGSTEAFF	TGTGCCAGCAGACCCAGGGGGAGCACTGAAGCTTTCTTT
TRBV4-2	.	TRBJ1-2	many	CASSQDPLRGNYGYTF	TGTGCCAGCAGCCAAGATCCGTTGAGGGGGAACTATGGCTACACCTTC
TRBV6-6	.	TRBJ2-7	.	CASTDGPEQYF	TGTGCCAGCACCGACGGGCCGGAGCAGTACTTC
TRBV12-3/TRBV12-4	TRBD1	TRBJ1-5	.	CASSLVGQGPINQPQHF	TGTGCCAGCAGTTTGGTGGGACAGGGACCAATCAATCAGCCCCAGCATTTT
TRBV6-2/TRBV6-3	TRBD1	TRBJ2-7	few	CASRPDTGGEQYF	TGTGCCAGCAGACCCGACACAGGGGGCGAGCAGTACTTC
TRBV14	.	TRBJ2-5	few	CASSQEWPISTAGETQYF	TGTGCCAGCAGCCAAGAATGGCCCATAAGTACAGCCGGAGAGACCCAGTACTTC
TRBV12-3/TRBV12-4	.	TRBJ2-3	.	CAILIGTYTDTQYF	TGTGCCATCCTCATCGGGACTTACACAGATACGCAGTATTTT
TRBV6-5	.	TRBJ1-5	few	CASSLSLEYQPQHF	TGTGCCAGCAGCCTTTCCTTGGAGTATCAGCCCCAGCATTTT
TRBV7-7	.	TRBJ2-5	.	CASSLTILSQETQYF	TGTGCCAGCAGCCTAACAATTTTGTCTCAAGAGACCCAGTACTTC
TRBV5-1	TRBD1	TRBJ2-3	few	CASSPRKGATADTQYF	TGCGCCAGCAGCCCGCGGAAGGGGGCCACCGCAGATACGCAGTATTTT
TRBV6-1	.	TRBJ1-4	.	CASSELAIPLEKLFF	TGTGCCAGCAGTGAATTAGCTATACCACTTGAAAAACTGTTTTTT
TRBV7-9	.	TRBJ1-5	.	CASSSAGYQPQHF	TGTGCCAGCAGCTCAGCAGGGTACCAGCCCCAGCATTTT
TRBV12-3/TRBV12-4	.	TRBJ1-5	.	CASSFFLSDQPQHF	TGTGCCAGCAGTTTTTTCCTGAGCGATCAGCCCCAGCATTTT
TRBV9	.	TRBJ1-2	few	CASSSPGLRDYGYTF	TGTGCCAGCAGCTCACCGGGACTTAGGGACTATGGCTACACCTTC
TRBV12-3/TRBV12-4	.	TRBJ1-1	few	CASRRPEVNTEAFF	TGTGCCAGCAGGAGACCCGAGGTAAACACTGAAGCTTTCTTT
TRBV9	.	TRBJ2-3	.	CASSSGERGGTVDTQYF	TGTGCCAGCAGCTCCGGTGAGAGGGGGGGAACTGTAGATACGCAGTATTTT
TRBV30	.	TRBJ2-7	.	CAWSAVDLGEQYF	TGTGCCTGGAGTGCCGTGGATCTCGGTGAGCAGTACTTC
TRBV4-3	TRBD1	TRBJ1-4	.	CASSQTGGNNEKLFF	TGCGCCAGCAGCCAAACAGGGGGGAATAATGAAAAACTGTTTTTT
TRBV7-9	TRBD1	TRBJ2-5	few	CASSLVTGGQETQYF	TGTGCCAGCAGCTTAGTGACAGGGGGACAAGAGACCCAGTACTTC
TRBV20-1	TRBD2	TRBJ2-1	many	CSASLSRGGAYNEQFF	TGCAGTGCTAGCTTATCTCGCGGGGGGGCCTACAATGAGCAGTTCTTC
TRBV4-1	.	TRBJ1-5	few	CASSQDGVGYQPQHF	TGCGCCAGCAGCCAAGACGGGGTGGGATATCAGCCCCAGCATTTT
TRBV7-9	.	TRBJ2-1	few	CASSFGVLDNEQFF	TGTGCCAGCAGCTTCGGGGTACTAGACAATGAGCAGTTCTTC